This entry lists 12 T cell receptor beta chains sequenced from one sample in a study of CD8+ T cells in alopecia areata. Reverse transcription of extracted RNA yielded cDNA, which provided the sequencing template. Assay used: immunoSEQ multiplex PCR; TCRdb lists only in-frame clones, some missing. The sample shows approximately 90,000 clones, more than 65% of them seen only once. Stated treatment: oral pan-JAK inhibitor, 5-10 mg twice daily. Sequenced material: CD8+ T cells sorted from blood, taken at approximately week 45, from a patient treated with tofacitinib. The receptors stem from a human donor with alopecia areata.

The CDR3 region is CASTLTPGKQYF. The CDR3 nucleotides are TGTGCCAGCACTCTGACCCCCGGCAAGCAGTACTTC. V and J are TRBV5-4 and TRBJ2-7, with D uncertain. Trimming shortened V by 6 bases and J by 8 bases, and 15 bases separated the two germline ends. The CDR3 has 12 amino acids. Germline V gene sequence: CDR1 SGHNT, CDR2 YYREEE (reference sequence).

This clone was found a few times. The chain links TRBV5-5 to TRBJ2-2, with 7 bases identical to TRBD1. With V trimmed by 4 bases and J by 2 bases, 5 bases remained unmatched. This CDR3 has 15 residues. Germline V gene sequence: CDR1 SGHKS, CDR2 YYEKEE (reference sequence). CDR3 sequence reads: CASSPGTANTGELFF. CDR3 nucleotide sequence: TGTGCCAGCAGCCCTGGGACAGCCAACACCGGGGAGCTGTTTTTT.

The chain joins TRBV27 to TRBJ2-5; 10 nucleotides agree with TRBD2. Germline V CDR1 and CDR2: MNHEY, SMNVEV (reference sequence). The V gene end was trimmed by 8 bases and the J gene end by 2 bases; junction bases not matched to a gene: 11. The CDR3 spans 16 residues. The CDR3 sequence is CASYSRGLAAQETQYF. CDR3 nucleotide sequence: TGTGCCAGCTACTCAAGAGGACTAGCGGCGCAAGAGACCCAGTACTTC.

The rearrangement links TRBV29-1 to TRBJ2-1; 10 bases are shared with TRBD1. From germline, CDR1 is SQVTM and CDR2 ANQGSEA. Trimming took 4 bases from V and 10 from J; bases not matched to a gene: 7. The CDR3 consists of 13 residues. The CDR3 region has the DNA TGCAGCGTTGGGGACAGGGGCATGGGCGAGCAGTTCTTC. The encoded protein is CSVGDRGMGEQFF.

This clone was counted only a few times. This rearrangement joins TRBV10-3 to TRBJ2-1; D gene uncertain. The V gene lost 0 bases and the J gene lost 7 bases, with 4 bases spanning the gap. The CDR3 spans 12 residues. From germline, CDR1 is ENHRY and CDR2 SYGVKD. Here the CDR3 reads CAISESENEQFF. In nucleotides, the CDR3 is TGTGCCATCAGTGAGTCGGAGAATGAGCAGTTCTTC.

Details on this clone: Other DNA sequences in this sample translate to the same CDR3. The chain joins TRBV13 to TRBJ2-7; 7 nucleotides match TRBD1. Germline V gene sequence: CDR1 PRHDT, CDR2 FYEKMQ (reference sequence). Losses at the gene ends were 8 bases for V and 7 bases for J; bases not matched to a gene: 14. The CDR3 loop spans 14 amino acids. CDR3 sequence: CASASTGTLGEQYF. CDR3 nucleotide sequence: TGTGCCAGCGCATCGACAGGGACGTTAGGGGAGCAGTACTTC.

This clone was counted a few times. This chain connects TRBV11-3 to TRBJ2-1; TRBD1 aligns across 8 bases. With 0 bases clipped from V and 10 bases from J, the junction kept 14 bases outside the gene matches. The CDR3 loop spans 17 amino acids. CDR1 and CDR2 from the germline V gene are SGHNT and YENEEA. As DNA, the CDR3 is TGTGCCAGCAGCTTAGAAACCCCAGGGGGCGTGTGGAACGAGCAGTTCTTC. Translating it yields CASSLETPGGVWNEQFF.

This sequence joins TRBV23-1 and TRBJ1-2; perhaps TRBD1 as D (5 bases). TRBV23-1 is given ORF status, its function remaining uncertain. The CDR3 runs to 13 residues. Trimming shortened V by 2 bases and J by 4 bases, and 8 bases separated the two germline ends. The CDR3 spells CASSQPDSYGYTF. The CDR3 bases are TGCGCCAGCAGTCAACCCGACAGCTATGGCTACACCTTC.

Here the CDR3 reads CASSYGQEAFF. The DNA for the CDR3 is TGTGCCAGCAGTTACGGACAGGAAGCTTTCTTT. The rearrangement joins TRBV6-5 to TRBJ1-1; tentatively, D is TRBD1 (6 bases). From germline, CDR1 is MNHEY and CDR2 SVGAGI. With 2 bases removed from V and 8 bases from J, the gap between germline ends came to 6 bases. This CDR3 contains 11 residues.

This clone showed up just a few times. The rearrangement uses TRBV27 and TRBJ2-2, with 10 bases aligning to TRBD2. Germline V gene sequence: CDR1 MNHEY, CDR2 SMNVEV (reference sequence). The CDR3 length is 15 residues. V was pared by 6 bases and J by 6 bases, with 7 bases of the junction left unmatched. CDR3 in amino acids: CASSLSGGAPGELFF. DNA for the CDR3: TGTGCCAGCAGCCTAAGCGGGGGGGCCCCCGGGGAGCTGTTTTTT.

The gene calls are TRBV2 and TRBJ2-6; D is uncertain. The CDR3 has 15 amino acids. V was pared by 3 bases and J by 0 bases, with 6 bases between. Germline CDR1 is SNHLY and CDR2 is FYNNEI. CDR3 coding DNA: TGTGCCAGCAGTGATTTTAGCTCTGGGGCCAACGTCCTGACTTTC. Its translation: CASSDFSSGANVLTF. Full variable domain (remainder filled in from reference TRBV2 and TRBJ2-6): EPEVTQTPSHQVTQMGQEVILRCVPISNHLYFYWYRQILGQKVEFLVSFYNNEISEKSEIFDDQFSVERPDGSNFTLKIRSTKLEDSAMYFCASSDFSSGANVLTFGAGSRLTVL.

This chain connects TRBV6-4 to TRBJ2-6, with D perhaps matching TRBD1 (5 bases). CDR1 is MRHNA, CDR2 SNTAGT, per germline. The CDR3 covers 17 residues. V lost 4 bases, J lost 0 bases, and 13 bases lay in between. The CDR3 is CASSVPPGHSGANVLTF. In DNA, the CDR3 is TGTGCCAGCAGTGTTCCCCCCGGACACTCTGGGGCCAACGTCCTGACTTTC.